This T cell receptor (beta chain) originates from a study of T cell changes during pregnancy in multiple sclerosis. Sequencing used immunoSEQ multiplex PCR; TCRdb keeps in-frame clones, though not all of them. There are around 34,000 clones in the sample; around 90% occur only once, and 0.55% to 0.7% lies in the top ten. The source is a female donor with multiple sclerosis, enrolled in a pregnancy study. This sample comprised CD4+ T cells from peripheral blood mononuclear cells, obtained in the second trimester of pregnancy.

The CDR3 spells CASSDASGAGTAKF. The CDR3, as DNA: TGTGCCAGCAGCGACGCCTCTGGGGCCGGGACAGCGAAGTTC. The J gene is TRBJ1-2, the V gene TRBV21-1; the listed D gene, TRBD1, was not tested against the DNA. TRBV21-1 is listed as a pseudogene. The CDR3 sequence is 14 residues long.